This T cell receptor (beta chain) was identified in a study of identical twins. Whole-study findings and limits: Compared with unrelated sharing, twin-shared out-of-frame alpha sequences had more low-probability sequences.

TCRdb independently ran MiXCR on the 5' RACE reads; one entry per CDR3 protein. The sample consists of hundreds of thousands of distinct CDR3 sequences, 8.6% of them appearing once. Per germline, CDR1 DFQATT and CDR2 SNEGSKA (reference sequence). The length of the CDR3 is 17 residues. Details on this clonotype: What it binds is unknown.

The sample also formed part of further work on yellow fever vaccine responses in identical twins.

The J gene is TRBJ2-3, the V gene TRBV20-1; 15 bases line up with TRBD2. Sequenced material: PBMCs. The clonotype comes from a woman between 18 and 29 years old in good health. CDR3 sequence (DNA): TGCAGCCGGGGTGGCCCAGGACTAGCGGGAGGGCTTAATACGCAGTATTTT. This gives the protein CSRGGPGLAGGLNTQYF.